This T cell receptor beta chain comes out of a study of cytomegalovirus exposure and HLA in healthy donors. Turning to the study itself: From donors who were HLA-typed, an early data release held 65 million to 85 million unique TCRs. Study-wide findings and caveats: Across donors, most TCRs were seen rarely, yet some public ones were widespread. The authors later found HLA-associated TCR beta chains more clonally expanded than equally common others.

Germline CDR1 reads SGHTA; CDR2 reads FQGNSA. This CDR3 region has 14 residues. V was shortened by 2 bases and J by 2 bases, with 4 bases between the two germline ends. Comments on this clone: No antigen is known for it.

In the PCR, 60 Vbeta and 13 Jbeta primers were used. Generated by immunoSEQ multiplex PCR, the TCRdb table keeps only in-frame clones and is missing some. Recorded here are 95,000 to 150,000 clones; the top ten clones represent roughly 1%. Sample: PBMCs. This clonotype was sampled from a man aged 18 to 30 in good health and CMV-seronegative. This rearrangement joins TRBV7-2 to TRBJ1-6; D is uncertain. The CDR3 coding sequence is TGTGCCAGCAGCTTACCCACCTATAATTCACCCCTCCACTTT. This translates into CASSLPTYNSPLHF.